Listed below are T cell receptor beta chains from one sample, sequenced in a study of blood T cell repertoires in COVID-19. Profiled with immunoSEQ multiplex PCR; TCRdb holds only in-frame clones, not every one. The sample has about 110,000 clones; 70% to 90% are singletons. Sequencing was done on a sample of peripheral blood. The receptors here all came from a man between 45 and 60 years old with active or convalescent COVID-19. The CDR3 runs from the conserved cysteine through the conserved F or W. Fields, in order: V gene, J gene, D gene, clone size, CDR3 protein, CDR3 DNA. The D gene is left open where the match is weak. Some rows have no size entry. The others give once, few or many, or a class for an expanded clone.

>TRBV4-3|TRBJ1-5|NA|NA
CASSPERTASNQPQHF
TGCGCCAGCAGCCCAGAACGGACAGCCAGCAATCAGCCCCAGCATTTT
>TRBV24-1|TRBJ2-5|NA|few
CATSDLAVDQETQYF
TGTGCCACCAGTGATTTAGCCGTAGACCAAGAGACCCAGTACTTC
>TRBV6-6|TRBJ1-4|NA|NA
CASSYGVGESGEKLFF
TGTGCCAGCAGTTACGGAGTTGGGGAGTCGGGCGAAAAACTGTTTTTT
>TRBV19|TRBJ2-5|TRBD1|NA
CASSRNRGRTQYF
TGTGCCAGTAGTAGGAATAGGGGGCGGACCCAGTACTTC
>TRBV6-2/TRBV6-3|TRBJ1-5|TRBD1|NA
CASSYGGQGFGQPQHF
TGTGCCAGCAGTTACGGAGGACAGGGGTTCGGTCAGCCCCAGCATTTT
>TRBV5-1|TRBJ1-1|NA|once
CASSFTVSVNTEAFF
TGCGCCAGCAGCTTCACGGTTTCGGTGAACACTGAAGCTTTCTTT
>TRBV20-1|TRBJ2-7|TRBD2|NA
CSAEREHEQYF
TGCAGTGCTGAGCGGGAGCACGAGCAGTACTTC
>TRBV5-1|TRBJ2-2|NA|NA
CASSLQGFSGELFF
TGCGCCAGCAGCTTACAGGGTTTTTCCGGGGAGCTGTTTTTT
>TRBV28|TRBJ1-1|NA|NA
CASSLPLQGMADTEAFF
TGTGCCAGCAGTTTACCATTACAGGGCATGGCGGACACTGAAGCTTTCTTT
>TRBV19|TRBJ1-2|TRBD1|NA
CASSIGTGNYGYTF
TGTGCCAGTAGTATCGGGACAGGGAACTATGGCTACACCTTC
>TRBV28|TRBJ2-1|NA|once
CASLGGPGSYNEQFF
TGTGCCTCTTTAGGGGGTCCCGGCTCCTACAATGAGCAGTTCTTC
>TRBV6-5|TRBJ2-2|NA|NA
CASSIGHLNTGELFF
TGTGCCAGCAGTATTGGACATTTGAACACCGGGGAGCTGTTTTTT
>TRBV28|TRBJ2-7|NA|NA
CASFKTGLTYEQYF
TGTGCCAGCTTTAAGACGGGACTGACCTACGAGCAGTACTTC
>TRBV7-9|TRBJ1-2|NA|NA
CASSLGRDYGYTF
TGTGCCAGCAGCTTAGGACGGGACTATGGCTACACCTTC
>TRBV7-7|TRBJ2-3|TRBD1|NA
CASSLGGPSTDTQYF
TGTGCTAGCAGCTTAGGGGGCCCTAGCACAGATACGCAGTATTTT
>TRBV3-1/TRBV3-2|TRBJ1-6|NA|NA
CASSQDRGREDSPLHF
TGTGCCAGCAGCCAAGATCGGGGCAGGGAGGATTCACCCCTCCACTTT
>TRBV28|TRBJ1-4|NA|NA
CASSPDLGGKLFF
TGTGCCAGCAGTCCGGATTTAGGAGGAAAACTGTTTTTT
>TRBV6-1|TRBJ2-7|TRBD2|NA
CASSEERDSYEQYF
TGTGCCAGCAGTGAAGAGCGGGACTCCTACGAGCAGTACTTC
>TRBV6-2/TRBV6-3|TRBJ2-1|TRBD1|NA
CASSYETFDRGSYNEQFF
TGTGCCAGCAGTTACGAAACCTTCGACAGGGGGTCCTACAATGAGCAGTTCTTC
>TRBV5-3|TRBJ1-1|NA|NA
CARSLAQGGTCDTEAFF
TGTGCCAGAAGCTTGGCACAGGGAGGGACGTGCGACACTGAAGCTTTCTTT
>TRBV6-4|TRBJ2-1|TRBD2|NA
CASSDPWRLAGYNEQFF
TGTGCCAGCAGTGACCCATGGAGACTAGCGGGATACAATGAGCAGTTCTTC
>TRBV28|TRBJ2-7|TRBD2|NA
CASSSLAGGLGEQYF
TGTGCCAGCAGTTCACTAGCGGGAGGACTAGGGGAGCAGTACTTC
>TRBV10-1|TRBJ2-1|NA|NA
CASSGEGGGNEQFF
TGCGCCAGCAGTGGAGAGGGAGGGGGTAATGAGCAGTTCTTC
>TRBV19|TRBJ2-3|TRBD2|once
CASSIERGTSGETQYF
TGTGCCAGTAGTATTGAGAGGGGGACTAGCGGGGAAACGCAGTATTTT
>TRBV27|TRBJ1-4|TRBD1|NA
CASSRTGGYEKLFF
TGTGCCAGCAGTAGGACAGGGGGCTATGAAAAACTGTTTTTT
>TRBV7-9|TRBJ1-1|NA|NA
CASSPTSQDSEAFF
TGTGCCAGCAGCCCCACCTCGCAAGACTCTGAAGCTTTCTTT
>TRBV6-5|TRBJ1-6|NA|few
CASSYSGAENSPLHF
TGTGCCAGCAGTTACTCGGGGGCGGAGAATTCACCCCTCCACTTT
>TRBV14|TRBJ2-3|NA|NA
CASSRVRQLTDTQYF
TGTGCCAGCAGCCGAGTGAGGCAGCTAACAGATACGCAGTATTTT
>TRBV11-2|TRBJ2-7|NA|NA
CASSLVGGTSSYEQYF
TGTGCCAGCAGCTTAGTAGGCGGCACAAGCTCCTACGAGCAGTACTTC
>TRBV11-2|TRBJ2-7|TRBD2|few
CASSPISRPRGSSYEQYF
TGTGCCAGCAGCCCCATTAGCAGGCCGCGGGGGAGCTCCTACGAGCAGTACTTC
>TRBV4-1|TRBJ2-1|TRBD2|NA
CASSQTTGLGGKQFF
TGCGCCAGCAGCCAAACCACAGGACTAGGAGGAAAGCAGTTCTTC
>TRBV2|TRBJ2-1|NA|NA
CASNREWGNEQFF
TGTGCCAGCAACAGGGAATGGGGCAATGAGCAGTTCTTC
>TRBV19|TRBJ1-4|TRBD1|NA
CASSSGGGEKLFF
TGTGCCAGTAGTTCAGGGGGCGGTGAAAAACTGTTTTTT
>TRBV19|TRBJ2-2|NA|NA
CASRPRMSTGELFF
TGTGCCAGTCGGCCTAGGATGAGCACCGGGGAGCTGTTTTTT